What follows are 29 T cell receptor beta chains derived from one specimen sequenced in a study of blood T cells in healthy people across ages (dated by TCRdb to between 2014 and 2017). The protocol used for the library was 5' RACE. The sequencing machine was an Illumina HiSeq 2500. The second PCR ran for about 6 to 11 cycles and used a J-beta primer mix along with a sample-barcoded 5' primer. TCRdb reanalyzed the raw reads on its own, using fastp at Q25 for trimming and MiXCR for clone calling, and kept in-frame beta chains. For every CDR3 protein sequence, its rows merge into one entry that carries the most common genes and DNA. The sample profile shows 1.5 million to 2 million distinct CDR3 sequences; 28% of them were found once. The ten largest clones capture 6.5% to 8.5% of the sample. The sample taken for sequencing was blood. These receptors were taken from a woman between 25 and 40 years old in good health.

As for this clonotype: The junction and the germline gene differ at one end; a read error may be behind it. J is TRBJ2-1 and V is TRBV27, with D possibly matching TRBD1 (5 bases). The CDR3 length is 16 residues. In germline, CDR1 is MNHEY, CDR2 SMNVEV (reference sequence). CDR3 sequence (DNA): TGTGCCAGCAGTTCCACAGGCGGTAGTGGGAACAATGAGAAGTTCTTC. The encoded protein is CASSSTGGSGNNEKFF.

This clonotype was seen a handful of times. The V and J genes are TRBV9 and TRBJ2-7; tentative D call: TRBD2 (5 bases). This CDR3 has 15 amino acids. Trimming stripped 0 bases from V and 0 bases from J, with 10 bases between. CDR1 and CDR2 (germline): SGDLS, YYNGEE. This CDR3 is CASSVAGSASYEQYF. CDR3 DNA sequence: TGTGCCAGCAGCGTAGCGGGGAGCGCCTCCTACGAGCAGTACTTC. The full variable domain, its missing parts supplied by reference TRBV9 and TRBJ2-7, is DSGVTQTPKHLITATGQRVTLRCSPRSGDLSVYWYQQSLDQGLQFLIQYYNGEERAKGNILERFSAQQFPDLHSELNLSSLELGDSALYFCASSVAGSASYEQYFGPGTRLTVT.

This clonotype was detected only a few times. CDR3 sequence: CASSQTSSRGLRTDTQYF. The CDR3 DNA follows: TGCGCCAGCAGCCAAACTAGTAGCCGGGGGCTACGCACAGATACGCAGTATTTT. The J gene is TRBJ2-3, the V gene TRBV4-1; possibly TRBD1 or TRBD2 for D (6 bases each). Trimming removed 2 bases at V and 1 base at J, with 19 bases between. The CDR3 totals 18 residues. Germline-derived CDR1 and CDR2 are MGHRA and YSYEKL.

Concerning this clonotype: Mismatch with germline at one junction end may stem from a read error. The rearrangement joins TRBV25-1 to TRBJ1-2; D possibly corresponds to TRBD1 (5 bases). The CDR3 extends over 13 amino acids. Germline values: CDR1 MGHDK, CDR2 SYGVNS. CDR3 in amino acids: CASSEYGDSGHTF. The DNA of the CDR3 is TGTGCCAGCAGTGAATACGGGGACTCTGGCCACACCTTC.

A remark on this clonotype: A read error may account for a junction end that differs from germline. The chain links TRBV5-1 to TRBJ2-2; perhaps TRBD2 as D (6 bases). The CDR3 covers 14 residues. The germline gives CDR1 SGHRS, CDR2 YFSETQ. DNA for the CDR3: TGCGCCTGCAGCTTTAGCGCGGGAACCGGGGAGCTGTTTTTT. It translates to CACSFSAGTGELFF. The variable domain in full, with the rest retrieved from reference TRBV5-1 and TRBJ2-2, is KAGVTQTPRYLIKTRGQQVTLSCSPISGHRSVSWYQQTPGQGLQFLFEYFSETQRNKGNFPGRFSGRQFSNSRSEMNVSTLELGDSALYLCACSFSAGTGELFFGEGSRLTVL.

This clonotype occurred a few times. V is TRBV6-5 and J is TRBJ2-5, with D perhaps matching TRBD2 (6 bases). V was shortened by 6 bases and J by 1 base, with 15 bases between the two germline ends. Germline V lookup: CDR1 MNHEY, CDR2 SVGAGI. This CDR3 has 15 residues. CDR3 DNA: TGTGCCAGCAGGGATTACGGGGGAACCCAAGAGACCCAGTACTTC. This codes for CASRDYGGTQETQYF.

The chain carries TRBV5-1 and TRBJ2-5; TRBD1 agrees at 7 bases. TRBJ2-7 matches the DNA end more closely, so the J call is doubtful. The CDR3 is 16 amino acids. CDR1 SGHRS and CDR2 YFSETQ come from the germline V gene. The CDR3 DNA is TGCGCCAGCAGCTTGGCGAGGGGGCGCGGTCCCAACGAGCAGTACTTC. As protein: CASSLARGRGPNEQYF.

This clonotype occurred many times. V and J are TRBV12-3 or TRBV12-4 and TRBJ2-7, with 7 bases that match TRBD1. The CDR3 is 11 residues long. The V gene end was trimmed by 6 bases and the J gene end by 12 bases; junction bases not matched to a gene: 8. The CDR3 nucleotides are TGTGCCAGCAGCGTCCCATGGACAGGGTACTTC. Protein sequence: CASSVPWTGYF.

This clonotype has only one observation. The chain joins TRBV6-5 to TRBJ1-6; D unresolved. V lost 4 bases, J lost 10 bases, and 11 bases lay in between. Germline-derived CDR1 and CDR2 are MNHEY and SVGAGI. This CDR3 is 13 amino acids long. In DNA form, the CDR3 reads TGTGCCAGCAGTTGCGGCACAAGATCACCCCTCCACTTT. Its protein product is CASSCGTRSPLHF.

Here the CDR3 reads CSALAGRTSTDTQYF. CDR3 nucleotides: TGCAGTGCTTTAGCGGGGAGAACTAGCACAGATACGCAGTATTTT. This sequence joins TRBV20-1 and TRBJ2-3, with TRBD2 matching over 8 bases. The CDR3 runs 15 residues. CDR1 is DFQATT and CDR2 is SNEGSKA in the germline V gene (reference sequence). Losses at the gene ends were 5 bases for V and 0 bases for J; bases not matched to a gene: 7.

The chain has TRBV7-3 and TRBJ2-1, with 7 bases matching TRBD2. Losses at the gene ends were 4 bases for V and 1 base for J; bases not matched to a gene: 7. CDR1 SGHTA and CDR2 FQGTGA come from the germline V gene. The CDR3 extends over 16 amino acids. CDR3 loop: CASSSASGTSYNEQFF. The CDR3 DNA reads TGTGCCAGCAGCTCCGCTAGCGGAACGTCCTACAATGAGCAGTTCTTC.

This clonotype has more than one count but fewer than ten. The chain links TRBV2 to TRBJ2-2; D remains unclear. Germline values: CDR1 SNHLY, CDR2 FYNNEI. Deletions cut 8 bases from V and 5 bases from J, with 6 bases between. There are 11 residues in the CDR3. The CDR3 here is CASALTGELFF. As DNA, the CDR3 is TGTGCCAGCGCCTTGACCGGGGAGCTGTTTTTT.

Only a few counts were recorded for this clonotype. The chain carries TRBV20-1 and TRBJ1-2, with 10 nucleotides matching TRBD1. Unmatched junction bases numbered 5, after V lost 6 bases and J lost 4 bases. The CDR3 has 13 residues. Germline V gene data show CDR1 as DFQATT and CDR2 as SNEGSKA (reference sequence). Here the CDR3 reads CSASGTGAYGYTF. DNA for the CDR3: TGCAGTGCCTCCGGGACAGGGGCCTATGGCTACACCTTC.

This clonotype was observed many times. V is TRBV11-2 and J is TRBJ1-2; no clear D. V was shortened by 1 base and J by 8 bases, with 11 bases between the two germline ends. The CDR3 sequence is 13 residues long. Looked up from germline, CDR1 is SGHAT and CDR2 is FQNNGV. CDR3 nucleotides: TGTGCCAGCAGCTTAGTCCTTCGATGGGGCTACACCTTC. Protein: CASSLVLRWGYTF. Based on the CDR3 plus reference TRBV11-2 and TRBJ1-2, the full variable domain is EAGVAQSPRYKIIEKRQSVAFWCNPISGHATLYWYQQILGQGPKLLIQFQNNGVVDDSQLPKDRFSAERLKGVDSTLKIQPAKLEDSAVYLCASSLVLRWGYTFGSGTRLTVV.

This clonotype showed up just a few times. This chain joins TRBV3-1 and TRBJ1-2; D remains ambiguous. This CDR3 region has 11 residues. The germline V gene has CDR1 LGHDT and CDR2 YNNKEL (reference sequence). The V end lost 2 bases, the J end lost 10 bases, and 8 bases lay between the germline ends. Here the CDR3 DNA reads TGTGCCAGCAGCCAATCGGGCCACTACACCTTC. Translated: CASSQSGHYTF.

The chain links TRBV12-3 or TRBV12-4 to TRBJ2-7, with TRBD1 matching over 10 bases. Unmatched junction bases numbered 4, after V lost 8 bases and J lost 0 bases. The CDR3 loop spans 14 amino acids. CDR3 sequence: CASGGQGVSYEQYF. CDR3 in DNA: TGTGCCAGCGGAGGACAGGGGGTCTCCTACGAGCAGTACTTC.

In its sample, this clonotype was seen a few times. The genes are TRBV5-4 and TRBJ1-2, with TRBD1 identical over 8 bases. After removal of 4 bases from V and 3 bases from J, the junction contained 14 bases not matched to a gene. Germline V gene sequence: CDR1 SGHNT, CDR2 YYREEE (reference sequence). This CDR3 region has 17 residues. In nucleotides, the CDR3 is TGTGCCAGCAGCCCTCAGGGGGCGACCCTTCCCTACTATGGCTACACCTTC. Its translation is CASSPQGATLPYYGYTF. Supplemented by reference TRBV5-4 and TRBJ1-2, the full variable domain reads ETGVTQSPTHLIKTRGQQVTLRCSSQSGHNTVSWYQQALGQGPQFIFQYYREEENGRGNFPPRFSGLQFPNYSSELNVNALELDDSALYLCASSPQGATLPYYGYTFGSGTRLTVV.

A single count supports this clonotype. This rearrangement joins TRBV3-1 to TRBJ2-3; TRBD1 aligns across 8 bases. Trimming at V came to 1 base and at J to 6 bases, leaving 9 bases not matched to a gene. CDR3 length equals 16 residues. Germline CDR1 is LGHDT and CDR2 is YNNKEL (reference sequence). This chain's CDR3 is CASSQGTGRPRDTQYF. CDR3 sequence (DNA): TGTGCCAGCAGCCAAGGGACAGGGCGCCCGAGGGATACGCAGTATTTT.

In this sample, this clonotype turned up a few times. This sequence joins TRBV20-1 and TRBJ1-2; TRBD1 might be the D (5 bases). The length of the CDR3 is 14 residues. Trimming left V 0 bases short and J 10 bases short, with 18 bases between. Germline loops: CDR1 DFQATT, CDR2 SNEGSKA (reference sequence). The CDR3 reads CSARDATLTDPYTF. CDR3 coding DNA: TGCAGTGCTAGAGACGCGACACTGACAGATCCCTACACCTTC.

This clonotype was seen more than once but under ten times. The chain recombines TRBV3-1 with TRBJ2-1, with 7 nucleotides matching TRBD2. Germline V gene sequence: CDR1 LGHDT, CDR2 YNNKEL (reference sequence). After removal of 4 bases from V and 10 bases from J, the junction contained 25 bases not matched to a gene. This CDR3 spans 19 amino acids. CDR3 nucleotides: TGTGCCAGCAGCCGACCTGCGCGGGAGCTCCTACAATGGACCATCGAGCAGTTCTTC. The encoded protein is CASSRPARELLQWTIEQFF.

This clonotype has only a few counts. The chain recombines TRBV28 with TRBJ1-2; D is unresolved. Between the trimmed V and J ends, which lost 2 bases and 8 bases, there was a span of 9 bases. Looked up from germline, CDR1 is MDHEN and CDR2 is SYDVKM. The CDR3 sequence is 12 residues long. CDR3 coding DNA: TGTGCCAGCAGTTTACTGAGGGAAGGCTACACCTTC. Amino acids: CASSLLREGYTF.

The V and J genes are TRBV7-2 and TRBJ2-3; D is ambiguous. This CDR3 has 15 residues. V was clipped by 5 bases and J by 3 bases, with 15 bases between them. Germline values: CDR1 SGHTA, CDR2 FQGNSA. The chain's CDR3 is CASSPEPVDTDTQYF. DNA for the CDR3: TGTGCCAGCAGCCCTGAGCCCGTAGATACAGATACGCAGTATTTT.

In its sample, this clonotype was seen a few times. DNA for the CDR3: TGCGCCAGCAGCGAAGAAGCTGACAGGGGAGTATGGCAGACCCAGTACTTC. Its protein product is CASSEEADRGVWQTQYF. This chain joins TRBV5-1 and TRBJ2-5; 8 positions agree with TRBD1. CDR3 length equals 17 residues. J was trimmed by 6 bases and V by 4 bases; bases with no gene match: 17. The germline V gene has CDR1 SGHRS and CDR2 YFSETQ.

This clonotype was seen a few times. This sequence joins TRBV12-3 or TRBV12-4 and TRBJ2-1; D perhaps matches TRBD2 (6 bases). V lost 7 bases, J lost 0 bases, and 10 bases lay in between. This CDR3 has 14 amino acids. The CDR3 loop reads CASTATSSYNEQFF. CDR3 DNA sequence: TGTGCCAGCACCGCGACTAGCTCCTACAATGAGCAGTTCTTC.

The chain joins TRBV7-9 to TRBJ2-2; D gene uncertain. The germline CDR1 and CDR2 sequences are SEHNR and FQNEAQ (reference sequence). CDR3 length: 16 amino acids. The germline V and J ends were trimmed by 1 base and 0 bases, with 9 bases remaining between them. The CDR3 coding sequence is TGTGCCAGCAGCTTAGATCCACAGACGAACACCGGGGAGCTGTTTTTT. As protein: CASSLDPQTNTGELFF.

This clonotype has more than one count but fewer than ten. The chain has TRBV7-2 and TRBJ2-2; D not certain. Germline values: CDR1 SGHTA, CDR2 FQGNSA. The V end lost 5 bases, the J end lost 1 base, and 11 bases lay between the germline ends. CDR3 length: 15 residues. CDR3 amino acids: CASSPKTGNTGELFF. CDR3 in DNA: TGTGCCAGCAGCCCAAAAACCGGGAACACCGGGGAGCTGTTTTTT.

This chain joins TRBV7-9 and TRBJ1-5; D uncertain. CDR3 length: 13 residues. V shed 5 bases and J shed 3 bases, with 8 bases lying between them. Germline lookup yields CDR1 SEHNR and CDR2 FQNEAQ (reference sequence). In DNA, the CDR3 is TGTGCCAGCAGCCAGACCTACAATCAGCCCCAGCATTTT. As protein: CASSQTYNQPQHF.

The rearrangement uses TRBV3-1 and TRBJ2-3; D is unclear. The length of the CDR3 is 12 residues. The V end lost 5 bases, the J end lost 6 bases, and 9 bases lay between the germline ends. Per germline, CDR1 LGHDT and CDR2 YNNKEL (reference sequence). CDR3 region: CASSEDVDTQYF. The CDR3 DNA reads as TGTGCCAGCAGCGAGGATGTTGATACGCAGTATTTT.

This clonotype was seen more than once but under ten times. The chain joins TRBV11-2 to TRBJ2-1, with 12 bases fitting TRBD2. After removal of 5 bases from V and 9 bases from J, the junction contained 8 bases not matched to a gene. The CDR3 runs to 15 residues. Germline CDR1 reads SGHAT; CDR2 reads FQNNGV. The CDR3 sequence is CASSPALGLAGEQFF. DNA for the CDR3: TGTGCCAGCAGCCCCGCCTTGGGACTAGCGGGTGAGCAGTTCTTC.